Shown below are 10 T cell receptor beta chains from a single sample sequenced in a study of CD8+CD57+ T cells in acquired aplastic anemia. Patients sequenced had flow cytometry evidence of CD8+CD57+ cell expansion. CDR3 and TCR beta VDJ profiling relied on genomic DNA as the template. Using its own MiXCR run on the reads, TCRdb lists one record per CDR3 protein. The table includes about 160,000 distinct CDR3 sequences, 40% to 60% detected once. The specimen was sorted CD4+, CD8+, or CD8+CD57+ T cells (not recorded which) from PBMCs. The receptors were gathered from a human donor with aplastic anemia.

CDR3 residues: CASSTPGTGTVEQYF. The CDR3 DNA reads as TGTGCCAGCAGCACTCCCGGGACAGGGACCGTCGAGCAGTACTTC. This rearrangement joins TRBV7-8 to TRBJ2-7; 9 nucleotides agree with TRBD1. V shed 5 bases, J shed 6 bases, and the junction held 11 bases outside the gene matches. The CDR3 sequence is 15 residues long. Germline V gene sequence: CDR1 SGHVS, CDR2 FQNEAQ.

This clonotype was found a few times. V usage is TRBV2 and J usage is TRBJ2-3, with no clear D. Trimming removed 6 bases at V and 0 bases at J, with 13 bases between. CDR3 length: 15 residues. Germline CDR1 and CDR2: SNHLY and FYNNEI. CDR3 loop: CASSPYRASTDTQYF. CDR3 coding DNA: TGTGCCAGCAGCCCCTATCGGGCGAGCACAGATACGCAGTATTTT.

Many counts were recorded for this clonotype. V gene TRBV15 combines with J gene TRBJ2-5; D may be TRBD1 or TRBD2 (6 bases each). Trimming cost V 3 bases and J 2 bases, with 13 bases left between them. CDR3 length: 15 residues. Per the germline V gene, CDR1 is LNHNV and CDR2 is YYDKDF (reference sequence). CDR3 sequence (DNA): TGTGCCACCAGCAGCCACAAGGGGGGACAAGAGACCCAGTACTTC. Residues: CATSSHKGGQETQYF.

The sample holds many counts of this clonotype. As DNA, the CDR3 is TGTGCCAGCAGTTTAGTATTCCAAATGAACACTGAAGCTTTCTTT. As protein: CASSLVFQMNTEAFF. The genes are TRBV12-3 or TRBV12-4 and TRBJ1-1; the D is unclear. Trimming cost V 1 base and J 0 bases, with 9 bases left between them. This CDR3 spans 15 amino acids.

This clonotype has a count of ten or more. This chain joins TRBV6-2 or TRBV6-3 and TRBJ2-7; 11 bases align to TRBD2. The CDR3 has 13 residues. Germline V gives CDR1 MNHEY, CDR2 SVGEGT. Trimming took 5 bases from V and 5 from J; bases not matched to a gene: 2. CDR3 loop: CASSLTSGNEQYF. In DNA, the CDR3 is TGTGCCAGCAGTCTGACTAGCGGGAACGAGCAGTACTTC.

The table lists this clonotype with a few counts. The CDR3, as DNA: TGTGCCAGCCGGGGGGGACCGGGGGGCTACACCTTC. Translated, it gives CASRGGPGGYTF. The chain recombines TRBV27 with TRBJ1-2; D perhaps matches TRBD1 (5 bases). There are 12 residues in the CDR3. V gave up 8 bases and J gave up 8 bases, with 15 bases separating them. Germline values: CDR1 MNHEY, CDR2 SMNVEV (reference sequence).

The V and J genes are TRBV20-1 and TRBJ2-7, with 13 positions matching TRBD2. After removal of 3 bases from V and 2 bases from J, the junction contained 13 bases not matched to a gene. The germline gives CDR1 DFQATT, CDR2 SNEGSKA (reference sequence). The CDR3 extends over 18 amino acids. This chain's CDR3 is CSASGTSGTPLQAYEQYF. The CDR3 bases are TGCAGTGCTAGCGGGACTAGCGGGACACCTCTCCAGGCCTACGAGCAGTACTTC.

This clonotype was counted only a few times. The chain links TRBV27 to TRBJ2-1; 7 nucleotides line up with TRBD1. The V and J ends lost 4 bases and 0 bases, in that order; junction bases with no gene match: 3. This CDR3 is built from 15 residues. CDR1 is MNHEY, CDR2 SMNVEV, per germline (reference sequence). The CDR3 DNA is TGTGCCAGCAGTTCGCAGGGGGACTCCTACAATGAGCAGTTCTTC. It specifies CASSSQGDSYNEQFF.

Only a few counts were recorded for this clonotype. Since a much larger clone is just one base distant, this may be a read error. This chain uses TRBV19 with TRBJ2-7; D remains ambiguous. The germline V and J ends were trimmed by 1 base and 5 bases, with 15 bases remaining between them. There are 15 residues in the CDR3. CDR1 is LNHDA and CDR2 is SQIVND in the germline V gene (reference sequence). CDR3 DNA: TGTGCCAGTAGTATAGCGGACGCCGAGCTTCACGAGCAGTACTTC. Translated: CASSIADAELHEQYF.

This clonotype showed up many times. This chain links TRBV10-3 with TRBJ1-5; no clear D gene. Germline V gene lookup returns CDR1 ENHRY and CDR2 SYGVKD. The CDR3 is 15 residues long. Trimming left V 2 bases short and J 6 bases short, with 14 bases between. CDR3 nucleotide sequence: TGTGCCATCAGTGAGGGAGGCATTGGGGTTCAGCCCCAGCATTTT. Encoded protein: CAISEGGIGVQPQHF.